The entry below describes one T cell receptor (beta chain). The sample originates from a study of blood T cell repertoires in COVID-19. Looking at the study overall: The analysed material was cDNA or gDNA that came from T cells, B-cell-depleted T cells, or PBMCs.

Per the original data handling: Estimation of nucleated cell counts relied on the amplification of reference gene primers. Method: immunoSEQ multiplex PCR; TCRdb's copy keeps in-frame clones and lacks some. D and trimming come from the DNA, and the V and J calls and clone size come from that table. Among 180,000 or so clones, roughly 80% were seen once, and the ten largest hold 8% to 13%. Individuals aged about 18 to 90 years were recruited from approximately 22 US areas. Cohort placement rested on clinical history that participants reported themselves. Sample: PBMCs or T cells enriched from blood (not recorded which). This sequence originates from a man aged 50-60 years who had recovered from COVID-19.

Here the CDR3 reads CASSEYNSPLHF. The CDR3, as DNA: TGTGCCAGCAGTGAGTATAATTCACCCCTCCACTTT. V usage is TRBV3-1 (or the pseudogene TRBV3-2) and J usage is TRBJ1-6; D uncertain. This CDR3 has 12 amino acids. CDR1 is LGHDT and CDR2 is YNNKEL in the germline V gene (reference sequence). Trimming stripped 6 bases from V and 4 bases from J, with 4 bases between.